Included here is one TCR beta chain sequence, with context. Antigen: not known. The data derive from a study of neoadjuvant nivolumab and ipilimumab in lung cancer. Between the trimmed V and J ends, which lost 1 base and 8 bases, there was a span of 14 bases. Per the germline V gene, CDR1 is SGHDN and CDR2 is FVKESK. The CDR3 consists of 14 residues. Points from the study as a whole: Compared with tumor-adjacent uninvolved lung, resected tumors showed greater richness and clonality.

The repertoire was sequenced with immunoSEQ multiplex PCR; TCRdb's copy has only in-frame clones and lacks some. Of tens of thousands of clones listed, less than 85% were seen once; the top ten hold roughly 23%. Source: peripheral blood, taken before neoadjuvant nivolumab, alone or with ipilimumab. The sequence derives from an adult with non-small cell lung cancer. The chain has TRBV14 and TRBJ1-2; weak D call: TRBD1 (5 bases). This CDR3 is CASSQVEGLGGYTF. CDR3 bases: TGTGCCAGCAGCCAAGTGGAGGGGCTCGGGGGCTACACCTTC.